Below are 30 T cell receptor beta chains sequenced from a single sample in a study of CD8 T cells in ankylosing spondylitis. Study-wide findings and caveats: A motif of 7 to 9 highly homologous TCR beta variants was seen as apparently characteristic of ankylosing spondylitis blood.

TCRdb reprocessed the 5' RACE reads via MiXCR and lists one record per CDR3 protein. The sample consists of about 800,000 distinct CDR3 sequences, approximately 12% of them appearing once. Their antigens are not known. The specimen sequenced was blood, either unsorted or a sorted T cell fraction (not recorded which). These receptors all stem from a male donor with ankylosing spondylitis.

This clonotype was found a few times. The chain carries TRBV28 and TRBJ1-1; no definite D call. Germline V lookup: CDR1 MDHEN, CDR2 SYDVKM. The CDR3 runs 12 residues. V was pared by 4 bases and J by 6 bases, with 9 bases between. The chain's CDR3 is CASSWGLAEAFF. CDR3 in DNA: TGTGCCAGCAGTTGGGGTCTGGCTGAAGCTTTCTTT.

This clonotype was seen only a few times. The chain links TRBV5-1 to TRBJ1-5, with D unclear. The germline CDR1 and CDR2 sequences are SGHRS and YFSETQ. V lost 0 bases and J 7 bases, leaving 11 bases between the germline ends. The CDR3 is 14 residues long. The CDR3 DNA reads as TGCGCCAGCAGCTTGGAGGTGGGGATGCAGCCCCAGCATTTT. Its protein is CASSLEVGMQPQHF. Full variable domain (remainder filled in from reference TRBV5-1 and TRBJ1-5): KAGVTQTPRYLIKTRGQQVTLSCSPISGHRSVSWYQQTPGQGLQFLFEYFSETQRNKGNFPGRFSGRQFSNSRSEMNVSTLELGDSALYLCASSLEVGMQPQHFGDGTRLSIL.

The V gene is TRBV7-2, the J gene TRBJ2-5, with a weak D call TRBD1 (6 bases). V was pared by 0 bases and J by 2 bases, with 13 bases between. This CDR3 has 16 amino acids. Germline CDR1 is SGHTA and CDR2 is FQGNSA. CDR3 DNA: TGTGCCAGCAGCTTAGCCCAGGGGCCACCGCAAGAGACCCAGTACTTC. Its protein product is CASSLAQGPPQETQYF. Variable domain in full (rest from reference TRBV7-2 and TRBJ2-5): GAGVSQSPSNKVTEKGKDVELRCDPISGHTALYWYRQSLGQGLEFLIYFQGNSAPDKSGLPSDRFSAERTGGSVSTLTIQRTQQEDSAVYLCASSLAQGPPQETQYFGPGTRLLVL.

A note on this clonotype: The junction does not match germline at one end; this may be a read error. The V and J genes are TRBV12-3 or TRBV12-4 and TRBJ1-3, with D uncertain. This CDR3 has 12 amino acids. CDR3 sequence: CASTPSGNTISF. CDR3 DNA sequence: TGTGCCAGCACCCCCTCTGGAAACACCATATCTTTT.

This clonotype was counted between two and nine times. The genes are TRBV7-2 and TRBJ1-6; D might be TRBD1 (5 bases). The CDR3 is made up of 15 amino acids. The ends were cut back, 1 base at V and 8 bases at J, with 12 bases in the middle. Germline CDR1 is SGHTA and CDR2 is FQGNSA. CDR3 DNA: TGTGCCAGCAGCTTAGGGGACCCCGCCTATTCACCCCTCCACTTT. Residues: CASSLGDPAYSPLHF.

This clonotype occurred a few times. The chain joins TRBV27 to TRBJ2-3, with D possibly TRBD1 on 6 matching bases. V was shortened by 6 bases and J by 0 bases, with 16 bases between the two germline ends. Germline CDR1 reads MNHEY; CDR2 reads SMNVEV (reference sequence). This CDR3 has 16 residues. The CDR3: CASRPYRVTSTDTQYF. The CDR3 DNA reads as TGTGCCAGCAGACCCTACAGGGTCACTAGCACAGATACGCAGTATTTT.

This clonotype was found a few times. The J gene is TRBJ2-1, the V gene TRBV18; 10 nucleotides line up with TRBD2. V shed 2 bases and J 5 bases; nucleotides not matched to a gene: 6. The CDR3 spans 16 residues. Germline CDR1 and CDR2: KGHSH and LQKENI. CDR3 in amino acids: CASSPVRLAGDNEQFF. Written as DNA, the CDR3 is TGTGCCAGCTCACCAGTAAGGCTAGCGGGAGACAATGAGCAGTTCTTC.

This clonotype was counted ten times or more. The chain is built from TRBV9 and TRBJ2-1; D possibly corresponds to TRBD2 (6 bases). V lost 0 bases and J 1 base, leaving 8 bases between the germline ends. Germline V gene sequence: CDR1 SGDLS, CDR2 YYNGEE. The CDR3 covers 15 residues. CDR3 sequence: CASSVAGASYNEQFF. In nucleotides, the CDR3 is TGTGCCAGCAGCGTAGCGGGAGCATCCTACAATGAGCAGTTCTTC.

The J gene is TRBJ2-5, the V gene TRBV18; 9 positions match TRBD1. The CDR3 sequence is 16 residues long. Germline CDR1 KGHSH, CDR2 LQKENI. After removal of 2 bases from V and 7 bases from J, the junction contained 11 bases not matched to a gene. CDR3 in amino acids: CASSPSGQGFDGTQYF. CDR3 nucleotides: TGTGCCAGCTCACCATCGGGACAGGGTTTCGACGGGACCCAGTACTTC. The whole variable domain, filled in from reference TRBV18 and TRBJ2-5, reads NAGVMQNPRHLVRRRGQEARLRCSPMKGHSHVYWYRQLPEEGLKFMVYLQKENIIDESGMPKERFSAEFPKEGPSILRIQQVVRGDSAAYFCASSPSGQGFDGTQYFGPGTRLLVL.

This clonotype was counted a single time. The rearrangement links TRBV4-1 to TRBJ1-2; 7 nucleotides match TRBD1. The CDR3 has 15 residues. The ends lost 3 bases at V and 6 bases at J; junction bases unmatched: 10. Germline loops: CDR1 MGHRA, CDR2 YSYEKL. The CDR3 DNA is TGCGCCAGCAGCCAGGACTACAGGGGCGTTGATGGCTACACCTTC. Translated: CASSQDYRGVDGYTF.

The V gene is TRBV5-6, the J gene TRBJ1-1; TRBD1 is a possible D gene (6 bases). This CDR3 has 18 amino acids. Germline V lookup: CDR1 SGHDT, CDR2 YYEEEE. V was cut by 0 bases and J by 3 bases, with 21 bases left in between. The CDR3 nucleotides read TGTGCCAGCAGCTTGGGACAGGCCTATGAGACGAAGGACACTGAAGCTTTCTTT. This codes for CASSLGQAYETKDTEAFF.

As concerns this clonotype: Here the CDR3 omits its conserved ending phenylalanine or tryptophan, so a read error is the likely source. This chain uses TRBV18 with TRBJ2-7; D is undetermined. This CDR3 region has 14 residues. V lost 2 bases, J lost 0 bases, and 8 bases lay in between. CDR1 is KGHSH, CDR2 LQKENI, per germline. CDR3 protein: CASSPTPSSYEQYY. CDR3 DNA: TGTGCCAGCTCACCAACTCCGAGCTCCTACGAGCAGTACTAC.

J is TRBJ1-5 and V is TRBV12-3 or TRBV12-4, with D possibly matching TRBD1 (5 bases). Trimming left V 3 bases short and J 10 bases short, with 13 bases between. The CDR3 is 13 residues long. CDR3 coding DNA: TGTGCCAGCAGTTTTAGGGACTTCGGACCCCAGCATTTT. Residues: CASSFRDFGPQHF.

The table lists this clonotype with many counts. This rearrangement joins TRBV12-3 or TRBV12-4 to TRBJ2-2, with D unclear. The CDR3 totals 15 residues. The germline V and J ends were trimmed by 5 bases and 1 base, with 11 bases remaining between them. CDR3: CASSLRALNTGELFF. CDR3 nucleotides: TGTGCCAGCAGTCTCCGGGCTTTGAACACCGGGGAGCTGTTTTTT.

The rearrangement links TRBV6-2 or TRBV6-3 to TRBJ2-2, with D tentatively TRBD2 (5 bases). Trimming shortened V by 1 base and J by 6 bases, and 12 bases separated the two germline ends. This CDR3 region has 15 residues. Germline V gene lookup returns CDR1 MNHEY and CDR2 SVGEGT. The CDR3 reads CASSYWRIGAGELFF. For the CDR3, the DNA is TGTGCCAGCAGTTACTGGAGGATTGGGGCCGGGGAGCTGTTTTTT.

This clonotype has at least ten counts. The chain has TRBV12-3 or TRBV12-4 and TRBJ2-3; 15 bases map to TRBD2. This CDR3 spans 16 amino acids. Trimming cost V 6 bases and J 3 bases; bases outside gene matches: 4. The CDR3 protein is CASSQGLAGGTDTQYF. Written as DNA, the CDR3 is TGTGCCAGCAGCCAGGGACTAGCGGGAGGAACAGATACGCAGTATTTT.

The chain joins TRBV7-2 to TRBJ2-5; the match to TRBD2 covers 7 bases. J gave up 5 bases and V 2 bases, and 5 bases lay outside the gene matches. The CDR3 consists of 14 residues. Germline assignment: CDR1 SGHTA and CDR2 FQGNSA. CDR3 bases: TGTGCCAGCAGCTTAATGGGGGGGAGGGAGACCCAGTACTTC. It specifies CASSLMGGRETQYF.

The rearrangement links TRBV7-9 to TRBJ2-1, with D uncertain. CDR3 length: 14 residues. From germline, CDR1 is SEHNR and CDR2 FQNEAQ (reference sequence). Trimming stripped 2 bases from V and 5 bases from J, with 10 bases between. CDR3 loop: CASSLQGFDNEQFF. The DNA of the CDR3 is TGTGCCAGCAGCTTACAAGGCTTCGACAATGAGCAGTTCTTC.

This sequence joins TRBV9 and TRBJ1-1; tentatively, D is TRBD1 (5 bases). The CDR3 covers 15 residues. CDR1 and CDR2 (germline): SGDLS, YYNGEE. V shed 6 bases and J shed 3 bases, with 18 bases lying between them. The CDR3 here is CASNVDGRGDTEAFF. CDR3 coding DNA: TGTGCCAGCAACGTTGACGGACGAGGGGACACTGAAGCTTTCTTT.

This clonotype was detected only a few times. The V and J genes are TRBV27 and TRBJ2-1, with TRBD2 matching over 10 bases. CDR1 is MNHEY and CDR2 is SMNVEV in the germline V gene (reference sequence). CDR3 length: 15 amino acids. Unmatched junction bases numbered 8, after V lost 6 bases and J lost 6 bases. CDR3 sequence: CASRDSGRWVNEQFF. The CDR3 DNA reads TGTGCCAGCAGAGATAGCGGGAGGTGGGTCAATGAGCAGTTCTTC.

The sample holds a few counts of this clonotype. Here the CDR3 DNA reads TGTGCCAGCAGCCGGAGCCGCAGCGGAGCCTACGAGCAGTACTTC. Protein sequence: CASSRSRSGAYEQYF. The V gene is TRBV7-2, the J gene TRBJ2-7; possibly TRBD2 for D (5 bases). Germline V gene lookup returns CDR1 SGHTA and CDR2 FQGNSA. V dropped 5 bases and J dropped 2 bases, with 16 bases sitting between them. CDR3 length: 15 residues.

This clonotype was counted only a few times. The chain carries TRBV6-2 or TRBV6-3 and TRBJ2-1; 8 bases line up with TRBD2. The CDR3 covers 15 residues. Germline V CDR1 and CDR2: MNHEY, SVGEGT. V trimming: 5 bases; J trimming: 8 bases; junction bases outside the gene matches: 11. CDR3 protein: CASSDVGLGLDEQFF. The CDR3 DNA follows: TGTGCCAGCAGTGACGTGGGACTAGGATTAGATGAGCAGTTCTTC.

There are a few counts of this clonotype. This chain links TRBV9 with TRBJ2-1; D may be TRBD2 (5 bases). This CDR3 has 14 residues. Trimming took off 0 bases at V and 6 bases at J, with 10 bases between the two ends. In germline, CDR1 is SGDLS, CDR2 YYNGEE. The CDR3 nucleotides are TGTGCCAGCAGCGTAGGTGGAGGACTCAATGAGCAGTTCTTC. This codes for CASSVGGGLNEQFF. Complete variable domain (other parts from reference TRBV9 and TRBJ2-1): DSGVTQTPKHLITATGQRVTLRCSPRSGDLSVYWYQQSLDQGLQFLIQYYNGEERAKGNILERFSAQQFPDLHSELNLSSLELGDSALYFCASSVGGGLNEQFFGPGTRLTVL.

This chain's CDR3 is CASSHTGETGELFF. The CDR3 DNA reads as TGTGCCAGCAGCCACACAGGGGAGACCGGGGAGCTGTTTTTT. This chain joins TRBV4-2 and TRBJ2-2, with 7 positions matching TRBD1. Trimming cost V 3 bases and J 5 bases; bases outside gene matches: 3. Per the germline V gene, CDR1 is LGHNA and CDR2 is YNFKEQ. CDR3 length equals 14 residues.

This clonotype appeared a few times. The chain has TRBV5-1 and TRBJ2-3; D may correspond to TRBD1 or TRBD2 (5 bases each). Trimming took 4 bases from V and 4 from J, leaving 13 bases between them. CDR3 length: 14 residues. Germline loops: CDR1 SGHRS, CDR2 YFSETQ. CDR3 coding DNA: TGCGCCAGCAGCATTGCCGGGACCCCAGATACGCAGTATTTT. It encodes CASSIAGTPDTQYF.

The chain carries TRBV20-1 and TRBJ2-1; TRBD2 matches at 12 bases. Germline CDR1 reads DFQATT; CDR2 reads SNEGSKA (reference sequence). CDR3 length equals 18 residues. Trimming at V came to 0 bases and at J to 9 bases, leaving 15 bases not matched to a gene. The CDR3, as DNA: TGCAGTGCTAGAGACCCCTCCAGACTAGCGGGGGCTCACAGTGAGCAGTTCTTC. It specifies CSARDPSRLAGAHSEQFF.

The gene calls are TRBV4-2 and TRBJ2-7, with TRBD1 matching over 10 bases. J lost 5 bases, V lost 1 base, and 11 bases had no gene match. The germline gives CDR1 LGHNA, CDR2 YNFKEQ. CDR3 length: 17 residues. The DNA for the CDR3 is TGTGCCAGCAGCCAAGGCGAGGGACAGGGGTTACACCACGAGCAGTACTTC. Encoded protein: CASSQGEGQGLHHEQYF.

This clonotype has just a few counts. The chain employs TRBV20-1 and TRBJ2-3; D call uncertain. V shed 2 bases and J shed 4 bases, with 7 bases lying between them. The germline V gene has CDR1 DFQATT and CDR2 SNEGSKA (reference sequence). The CDR3 has 12 residues. This CDR3 is CSARTVADTQYF. The CDR3, as DNA: TGCAGTGCTAGAACGGTTGCAGATACGCAGTATTTT.

As DNA, the CDR3 is TGCGCCAGCGTACGAAAGCCTGAGGGTGTCCTGTCCTACAATGAGCAGTTCTTC. Translated: CASVRKPEGVLSYNEQFF. The chain links TRBV5-1 to TRBJ2-1; possible D gene TRBD2, 5 bases. Germline V gene data show CDR1 as SGHRS and CDR2 as YFSETQ. V was cut by 7 bases and J by 1 base, with 24 bases left in between. The CDR3 contains 18 residues. The complete variable domain, with remaining parts taken from reference TRBV5-1 and TRBJ2-1, reads KAGVTQTPRYLIKTRGQQVTLSCSPISGHRSVSWYQQTPGQGLQFLFEYFSETQRNKGNFPGRFSGRQFSNSRSEMNVSTLELGDSALYLCASVRKPEGVLSYNEQFFGPGTRLTVL.

CDR3 nucleotide sequence: TGTGCCAGCTCACCACCGGGGACAACCTGGATGGAGACCCAGTACTTC. Translated, it gives CASSPPGTTWMETQYF. V gene TRBV18 combines with J gene TRBJ2-5, with D possibly being TRBD1 (6 bases). V gave up 0 bases and J gave up 5 bases, with 16 bases separating them. CDR3 length equals 16 residues. Germline values: CDR1 KGHSH, CDR2 LQKENI.